The rows below give T cell receptor beta chains drawn from one sample of a study of vaccination and CD4 T cells after COVID-19. The antigens for these receptors are not known. Each CDR3 protein is one row after TCRdb ran MiXCR on the PCR reads. This sample has almost 20,000 distinct CDR3 sequences, with 55% found just once. Specimen: CD4+ T cells from blood, cultured in vitro. Receptors originate from a human donor who had recovered from COVID-19. Each CDR3 is given with its conserved first and last residue. The D gene is left open where the match is weak. Clone sizes are given selectively: once, few, many, or a class where the clone is expanded.

d_call: TRBD2; clone_size: -; j_call: TRBJ2-5; v_call: TRBV20-1; cdr3_aa: CSIAGGVETQYF; cdr3_nt: TGCAGTATAGCGGGAGGGGTGGAGACCCAGTACTTC
d_call: -; clone_size: few; j_call: TRBJ1-1; v_call: TRBV12-3/TRBV12-4; cdr3_aa: CASSWDGSPLTEAFF; cdr3_nt: TGTGCCAGCAGCTGGGACGGGTCCCCACTCACTGAAGCTTTCTTT
d_call: -; clone_size: -; j_call: TRBJ2-1; v_call: TRBV20-1; cdr3_aa: CSAWGQGTSGEQFF; cdr3_nt: TGCAGTGCTTGGGGACAGGGGACTAGCGGAGAGCAGTTCTTC
d_call: -; clone_size: -; j_call: TRBJ1-5; v_call: TRBV12-3/TRBV12-4; cdr3_aa: CASSLLGGGNQPQHF; cdr3_nt: TGTGCCAGCAGTTTATTGGGAGGGGGCAATCAGCCCCAGCATTTT
d_call: -; clone_size: -; j_call: TRBJ1-5; v_call: TRBV19; cdr3_aa: CASSVRGSQPQHF; cdr3_nt: TGTGCCAGTAGTGTTAGGGGCAGTCAGCCCCAGCATTTT
d_call: TRBD1; clone_size: -; j_call: TRBJ1-5; v_call: TRBV19; cdr3_aa: CASSWTGKDQPQHF; cdr3_nt: TGTGCCAGTAGTTGGACAGGTAAAGACCAGCCCCAGCATTTT
d_call: TRBD2; clone_size: -; j_call: TRBJ2-7; v_call: TRBV7-2; cdr3_aa: CASSLFSSGTYEQYF; cdr3_nt: TGTGCCAGCAGCTTATTTTCTAGCGGCACCTACGAGCAGTACTTC
d_call: -; clone_size: -; j_call: TRBJ2-5; v_call: TRBV20-1; cdr3_aa: CSARASLGAGETQYF; cdr3_nt: TGCAGTGCTAGAGCTTCACTAGGGGCGGGAGAGACCCAGTACTTC
d_call: TRBD2; clone_size: -; j_call: TRBJ2-3; v_call: TRBV19; cdr3_aa: CASSTSGGTDTQYF; cdr3_nt: TGTGCCAGTAGTACTAGCGGGGGCACAGATACGCAGTATTTT
d_call: TRBD1; clone_size: few; j_call: TRBJ2-7; v_call: TRBV11-2; cdr3_aa: CASRKPGTGNYEQYF; cdr3_nt: TGTGCCAGCAGAAAACCAGGGACAGGTAACTACGAGCAGTACTTC
d_call: TRBD1; clone_size: once; j_call: TRBJ2-5; v_call: TRBV6-1; cdr3_aa: CASSQGQGGETQYF; cdr3_nt: TGTGCCAGCAGCCAAGGACAGGGAGGAGAGACCCAGTACTTC
d_call: -; clone_size: few; j_call: TRBJ2-6; v_call: TRBV6-1; cdr3_aa: CASRRTISSGANVLTF; cdr3_nt: TGTGCCAGCAGGCGGACGATAAGCTCTGGGGCCAACGTCCTGACTTTC
d_call: TRBD1; clone_size: -; j_call: TRBJ1-5; v_call: TRBV6-1; cdr3_aa: CASSHTGTAYSNQPQHF; cdr3_nt: TGTGCCAGCAGTCACACCGGGACAGCCTATAGCAATCAGCCCCAGCATTTT
d_call: TRBD2; clone_size: -; j_call: TRBJ2-5; v_call: TRBV5-4; cdr3_aa: CASSWGGAGETQYF; cdr3_nt: TGTGCCAGCAGCTGGGGGGGAGCGGGAGAGACCCAGTACTTC
d_call: -; clone_size: -; j_call: TRBJ1-5; v_call: TRBV7-9; cdr3_aa: CASSPGGTWGNQPQHF; cdr3_nt: TGTGCCAGCTCCCCTGGGGGTACCTGGGGAAATCAGCCCCAGCATTTT
d_call: -; clone_size: -; j_call: TRBJ2-2; v_call: TRBV5-1; cdr3_aa: CASSLQVPNTGELFF; cdr3_nt: TGCGCCAGCAGCTTACAGGTACCGAACACCGGGGAGCTGTTTTTT
d_call: -; clone_size: once; j_call: TRBJ1-6; v_call: TRBV20-1; cdr3_aa: CSASGPNSPLHF; cdr3_nt: TGCAGTGCTAGCGGTCCGAATTCACCCCTCCACTTT
d_call: -; clone_size: -; j_call: TRBJ2-2; v_call: TRBV6-1; cdr3_aa: CASSRVDSIGANTGELFF; cdr3_nt: TGTGCCAGCAGCCGGGTCGATTCTATTGGAGCGAACACCGGGGAGCTGTTTTTT
d_call: -; clone_size: -; j_call: TRBJ2-2; v_call: TRBV10-1; cdr3_aa: CASRPTGVGELFF; cdr3_nt: TGCGCCAGCCGACCGACGGGGGTCGGGGAGCTGTTTTTT
d_call: -; clone_size: -; j_call: TRBJ1-5; v_call: TRBV24-1; cdr3_aa: CATSPPRTETSNQPQHF; cdr3_nt: TGTGCCACCAGTCCACCTAGGACGGAAACTAGCAATCAGCCCCAGCATTTT
d_call: -; clone_size: -; j_call: TRBJ2-3; v_call: TRBV19; cdr3_aa: CASAPGASTDTQYF; cdr3_nt: TGTGCCAGTGCTCCCGGGGCTAGCACAGATACGCAGTATTTT
d_call: -; clone_size: -; j_call: TRBJ1-5; v_call: TRBV19; cdr3_aa: CASLGQTYQPQHF; cdr3_nt: TGTGCCAGTCTCGGACAGACTTATCAGCCCCAGCATTTT
d_call: -; clone_size: -; j_call: TRBJ2-3; v_call: TRBV27; cdr3_aa: CASSLKAPALPPDTQYF; cdr3_nt: TGTGCCAGCAGTCTTAAGGCCCCGGCCCTACCACCAGATACGCAGTATTTT
d_call: -; clone_size: few; j_call: TRBJ1-2; v_call: TRBV19; cdr3_aa: CASKWQDNNYGYTF; cdr3_nt: TGTGCCAGTAAGTGGCAGGACAATAACTATGGCTACACCTTC
d_call: -; clone_size: -; j_call: TRBJ2-5; v_call: TRBV3-1; cdr3_aa: CASSQAEGAQYF; cdr3_nt: TGTGCCAGCAGCCAAGCGGAGGGCGCCCAGTACTTC
d_call: TRBD1; clone_size: few; j_call: TRBJ2-7; v_call: TRBV20-1; cdr3_aa: CSASKNRGIYEQYF; cdr3_nt: TGCAGTGCTAGTAAGAACAGGGGAATCTACGAGCAGTACTTC
d_call: TRBD1; clone_size: -; j_call: TRBJ2-1; v_call: TRBV20-1; cdr3_aa: CSARPGQGIRNEQFF; cdr3_nt: TGCAGTGCTAGACCGGGACAGGGAATTCGCAATGAGCAGTTCTTC
d_call: -; clone_size: -; j_call: TRBJ1-1; v_call: TRBV6-5; cdr3_aa: CASSYRDTVGEAFF; cdr3_nt: TGTGCCAGCAGTTACCGGGACACGGTGGGCGAAGCTTTCTTT
d_call: TRBD2; clone_size: -; j_call: TRBJ2-1; v_call: TRBV19; cdr3_aa: CASSYTSRGGSGNEQFF; cdr3_nt: TGTGCCAGTAGTTACACTTCCCGCGGGGGGTCGGGCAATGAGCAGTTCTTC
d_call: -; clone_size: few; j_call: TRBJ1-5; v_call: TRBV20-1; cdr3_aa: CSARAGANNQPQHF; cdr3_nt: TGCAGTGCTAGGGCTGGAGCGAACAATCAGCCCCAGCATTTT
d_call: -; clone_size: few; j_call: TRBJ1-5; v_call: TRBV19; cdr3_aa: CASSMRGASNQPQHF; cdr3_nt: TGTGCCAGTAGTATGCGGGGGGCAAGCAATCAGCCCCAGCATTTT
d_call: -; clone_size: -; j_call: TRBJ1-4; v_call: TRBV7-9; cdr3_aa: CASSLSTNEKLFF; cdr3_nt: TGTGCCAGCAGCTTATCCACTAATGAAAAACTGTTTTTT
d_call: -; clone_size: -; j_call: TRBJ2-7; v_call: TRBV6-1; cdr3_aa: CTSSLGHTYEQYF; cdr3_nt: TGTACCAGCAGTCTGGGACACACCTACGAGCAGTACTTC
d_call: TRBD1; clone_size: -; j_call: TRBJ1-6; v_call: TRBV20-1; cdr3_aa: CSASGTGDSSYNSPLHF; cdr3_nt: TGCAGTGCTAGCGGGACAGGGGATAGCTCCTATAATTCACCCCTCCACTTT
d_call: TRBD2; clone_size: -; j_call: TRBJ2-2; v_call: TRBV5-6; cdr3_aa: CASSFIAGGVTGELFF; cdr3_nt: TGTGCCAGCAGCTTCATAGCGGGGGGAGTCACCGGGGAGCTGTTTTTT
d_call: TRBD2; clone_size: few; j_call: TRBJ2-5; v_call: TRBV7-3; cdr3_aa: CASIRRASGGPLPETQYF; cdr3_nt: TGTGCCAGCATCAGACGGGCTAGCGGGGGGCCCTTACCAGAGACCCAGTACTTC
d_call: TRBD2; clone_size: few; j_call: TRBJ2-4; v_call: TRBV28; cdr3_aa: CASRAPGLTIQYF; cdr3_nt: TGTGCCAGCAGGGCGCCGGGACTAACCATTCAGTACTTC